This paragraph covers one T cell receptor (beta chain) sequence. What it binds is not known. This entry is derived from a study of radiotherapy plus CTLA-4 blockade in lung cancer. Study-level information: Objective responses were observed in 15% to 20% of patients, and disease control was achieved by 30% to 40%.

Points from the study as a whole: Radiotherapy was combined with ipilimumab, and tumor-derived TCR clones then expanded in blood. Reports state that early shifts in blood T cell clones, with interferon-beta, best predicted response.

The germline CDR1 and CDR2 sequences are SGDLS and YYNGEE. The ends were cut back, 4 bases at V and 8 bases at J, with 16 bases in the middle. The CDR3 spans 15 residues. Using immunoSEQ multiplex PCR, the repertoire was profiled, and TCRdb retains in-frame clones only, with some absent. The table includes around 100,000 clones, approximately 77% detected once. V gene TRBV9 combines with J gene TRBJ1-6; D may be TRBD1 (5 bases). The material was peripheral blood, obtained from a patient treated with radiotherapy plus ipilimumab. The source of this sequence is a human donor with non-small cell lung cancer that progressed on radiotherapy plus ipilimumab. Some clones in this sample may be carry-over from other donors' samples. This CDR3 is CASSPSATVYSPLHF. Here the CDR3 DNA reads TGTGCCAGCAGCCCCTCAGCGACAGTCTATTCACCCCTCCACTTT.